This TCR beta chain emerged from a study of PD-L1 blockade in urothelial cancer. Time point reported: pretreatment peripheral blood. The CDR3 has 15 residues. Trimming cost V 5 bases and J 0 bases, with 14 bases left between them. Per germline, CDR1 SEHNR and CDR2 FQNEAQ (reference sequence). TCRdb keeps only in-frame clones here, not all; method: immunoSEQ multiplex PCR. The sample consists of approximately 94,000 clones, more than 75% of them appearing once. J is TRBJ2-7 and V is TRBV7-9, with a weak D call TRBD2 (6 bases). The sequencing used PBMCs, collected around atezolizumab (anti-PD-L1) treatment. The source of this sequence is a man aged 60 to 69 with urothelial cancer. The CDR3 spells CASSPRGGASYEQYF. The CDR3 DNA is TGTGCCAGCAGCCCTAGGGGCGGGGCCTCCTACGAGCAGTACTTC.